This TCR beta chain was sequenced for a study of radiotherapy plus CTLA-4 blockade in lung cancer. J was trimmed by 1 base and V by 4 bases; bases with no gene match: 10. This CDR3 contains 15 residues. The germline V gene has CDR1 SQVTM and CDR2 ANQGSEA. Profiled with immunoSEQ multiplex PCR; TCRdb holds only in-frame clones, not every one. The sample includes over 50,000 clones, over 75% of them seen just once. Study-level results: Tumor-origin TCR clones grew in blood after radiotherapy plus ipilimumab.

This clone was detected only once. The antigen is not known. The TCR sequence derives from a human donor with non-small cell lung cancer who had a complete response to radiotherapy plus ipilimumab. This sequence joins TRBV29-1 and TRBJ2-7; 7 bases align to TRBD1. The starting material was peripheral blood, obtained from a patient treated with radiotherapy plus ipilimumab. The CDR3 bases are TGCAGCGTTGGACACAGGGGATTCTCTTCCTACGAGCAGTACTTC. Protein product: CSVGHRGFSSYEQYF.